A few counts support the clone carrying this TCR beta chain. The entry originates in a study of cytomegalovirus exposure and HLA in healthy donors. Primers included in the PCR were 60 Vbeta and 13 Jbeta primers. Assay used: immunoSEQ multiplex PCR; TCRdb lists only in-frame clones, some missing. The sample comprises about 55,000 clones, 77% of which are singletons, and approximately 2.3% rests with the top ten. The sequencing input was PBMCs. This receptor was obtained from a female donor in good health and CMV-seronegative.

As DNA, the CDR3 is TGTGCCAGCAGTTACTCAGCCCAGGGGGCTGGGGGCTACACCTTC. Protein sequence: CASSYSAQGAGGYTF. V usage is TRBV6-5 and J usage is TRBJ1-2; 8 bases fit TRBD1. CDR1 and CDR2 (germline): MNHEY, SVGAGI. The junction had 8 bases not matched to a gene; V was cut back by 0 bases and J by 8 bases. The length of the CDR3 is 15 residues.